This T cell receptor (beta chain) was observed in a study of response to subunit inactivated influenza vaccine. TCRdb re-analysed the RT-PCR reads in MiXCR, keeping a single row per CDR3 protein. The repertoire includes 860,000 or so distinct CDR3 sequences, less than 25% of them detected once, and roughly 10% sits in the top ten. Study conclusions and caveats: Researchers suggested that each seasonal influenza vaccination recruits few new T cells.

This clonotype was picked up one time. Its target is unknown. The CDR3 is 14 residues long. V shed 6 bases and J shed 5 bases, with 16 bases lying between them. Germline V gene sequence: CDR1 MNHNS, CDR2 SASEGT. The input for sequencing was PBMCs from blood, taken around 5 days after vaccination. The J gene is TRBJ2-5, the V gene TRBV6-1; D perhaps matches TRBD1 (8 bases). The TCR sequence derives from a man in his fifties or sixties who received an inactivated influenza vaccine. Here the CDR3 DNA reads TGTGCCAGCAGATCGTACAGGGGGGGCGAGACCCAGTACTTC. Protein product: CASRSYRGGETQYF.